What follows describes a single T cell receptor beta chain. The CDR3 covers 16 residues. V gave up 2 bases and J gave up 2 bases; unmatched junction bases: 8. Germline values: CDR1 SEHNR, CDR2 FQNEAQ (reference sequence). This entry belongs to a study of blood T cell repertoires in COVID-19. Study overall: PBMCs, B-cell-depleted T cells, or T cells were the source of the cDNA or gDNA that made up the material.

Generated by immunoSEQ multiplex PCR, the TCRdb table keeps only in-frame clones and is missing some. The profile covers nearly 250,000 clones, with 82% appearing a single time and under 2% taken by the ten largest. The sequenced material came from peripheral blood. This rearrangement joins TRBV7-9 to TRBJ1-1; 7 bases are a match to TRBD1. The receptor comes from a woman of 80 years or more with acute or convalescent COVID-19. Written as DNA, the CDR3 is TGTGCCAGCAGCTTAAGTACAGGGGCGTTAAACACTGAAGCTTTCTTT. Translating gives CASSLSTGALNTEAFF. The full variable domain, completed using reference TRBV7-9 and TRBJ1-1, is DTGVSQNPRHKITKRGQNVTFRCDPISEHNRLYWYRQTLGQGPEFLTYFQNEAQLEKSRLLSDRFSAERPKGSFSTLEIQRTEQGDSAMYLCASSLSTGALNTEAFFGQGTRLTVV.